The next 20 T cell receptor beta chains were all read from a single sample in a study of T-cell reconstitution after alpha-beta-depleted transplantation in children (dated by TCRdb to 2016 to 2018). This specimen's treatment or condition label, per the study, means: allogeneic hematopoietic cell transplantation with graft depleted of TCRalphabeta T cells and CD19 B cells. The library was made by PCR. Sequenced using an Illumina HiSeq 2500. Molecular barcoding was employed in the preparation of TCR libraries, with unique molecular identifiers being used to normalize TCRbeta repertoire quantification. The raw public reads went through TCRdb reprocessing: fastp at Q25, MiXCR clone calling, in-frame beta chains kept. Entries that share a CDR3 protein sequence are merged under the most common genes and DNA. This sample holds around 100,000 distinct CDR3 sequences; 9% to 12% were observed only once. The ten biggest clones cover less than 40% of the sample.

The sample was PBMCs, taken before TCRalphabeta/CD19-depleted stem cell transplant. Receptors were obtained from a boy younger than 10 with acute lymphoblastic leukemia, due to receive a stem cell transplant.

The gene calls are TRBV5-4 and TRBJ1-5; 12 positions agree with TRBD1. Trimming at V came to 3 bases and at J to 7 bases, leaving 14 bases not matched to a gene. Looked up from germline, CDR1 is SGHNT and CDR2 is YYREEE (reference sequence). The CDR3 extends over 18 amino acids. The CDR3 nucleotides read TGTGCCAGCAGCTATCGACCGGGACAGGGGGCGTCGGCGCAGCCCCAGCATTTT. This translates into CASSYRPGQGASAQPQHF.

This clonotype occurred a few times. The rearrangement links TRBV29-1 to TRBJ2-7, with TRBD2 matching 8 bases. CDR1 is SQVTM, CDR2 ANQGSEA, per germline. This CDR3 spans 13 amino acids. V dropped 0 bases and J dropped 5; count of bases not matched to a gene: 3. CDR3 nucleotides: TGCAGCGTTGAAGAAGAGCGGGAGAACGAGCAGTACTTC. The encoded protein is CSVEEERENEQYF.

Ten or more counts support this clonotype. The rearrangement links TRBV15 to TRBJ1-5, with D possibly matching TRBD1 (5 bases). CDR1 and CDR2 (germline): LNHNV, YYDKDF (reference sequence). The ends were cut back, 4 bases at V and 0 bases at J, with 7 bases in the middle. There are 14 residues in the CDR3. The CDR3 DNA reads TGTGCCACCAGCACAGGGACTAGCAATCAGCCCCAGCATTTT. It translates to CATSTGTSNQPQHF.

The chain has TRBV7-3 and TRBJ2-1; TRBD2 agrees at 8 bases. The CDR3 totals 15 residues. Germline-derived CDR1 and CDR2 are SGHTA and FQGTGA. Trimming cost V 4 bases and J 3 bases; bases outside gene matches: 5. CDR3 sequence reads: CASSWTGTSYNEQFF. The CDR3 nucleotides are TGTGCCAGCAGCTGGACCGGGACTAGCTACAATGAGCAGTTCTTC.

V usage is TRBV20-1 and J usage is TRBJ2-1, with D unresolved. Germline V lookup: CDR1 DFQATT, CDR2 SNEGSKA (reference sequence). V was shortened by 0 bases and J by 6 bases, with 15 bases between the two germline ends. This CDR3 region has 15 residues. CDR3 nucleotide sequence: TGCAGTGCTAGAGATTCAATGGCTCCCATCAATGAGCAGTTCTTC. Its protein is CSARDSMAPINEQFF.

This clonotype has ten or more counts. The chain employs TRBV5-1 and TRBJ1-2; D is unresolved. V lost 2 bases and J 2 bases, leaving 4 bases between the germline ends. The length of the CDR3 is 12 residues. Germline V gene data show CDR1 as SGHRS and CDR2 as YFSETQ. The chain's CDR3 is CASSLGNYGYTF. Written as DNA, the CDR3 is TGCGCCAGCAGCTTAGGGAACTATGGCTACACCTTC. Full variable domain (remainder filled in from reference TRBV5-1 and TRBJ1-2): KAGVTQTPRYLIKTRGQQVTLSCSPISGHRSVSWYQQTPGQGLQFLFEYFSETQRNKGNFPGRFSGRQFSNSRSEMNVSTLELGDSALYLCASSLGNYGYTFGSGTRLTVV.

The V gene is TRBV6-1, the J gene TRBJ2-5; TRBD2 matches 12 bases. The trim removed 1 base at V and 2 bases at J, leaving 2 bases unmatched. Germline V gene lookup returns CDR1 MNHNS and CDR2 SASEGT. The CDR3 has 16 amino acids. The CDR3 sequence is CASSEGTSGTQETQYF. CDR3 bases: TGTGCCAGCAGTGAAGGGACTAGCGGGACTCAAGAGACCCAGTACTTC.

In this sample, this clonotype turned up a few times. The CDR3 bases are TGTGCCAGCATCCAAGGGACTAGCGGGAGAGTTAGGGAGCAGTACTTC. As protein: CASIQGTSGRVREQYF. The V call is TRBV2, the J call TRBJ2-7, with 14 nucleotides matching TRBD2. Germline CDR1 is SNHLY and CDR2 is FYNNEI. This CDR3 has 16 residues. J lost 7 bases, V lost 7 bases, and 12 bases had no gene match.

This chain joins TRBV6-5 and TRBJ2-3; a possible D gene is TRBD1 (6 bases). Germline V gives CDR1 MNHEY, CDR2 SVGAGI. The CDR3 consists of 14 residues. Trimming left V 5 bases short and J 5 bases short, with 14 bases between. The CDR3 bases are TGTGCCAGCAGTCGCTCGACAGGCAAAGATACGCAGTATTTT. Amino acid sequence: CASSRSTGKDTQYF.

This chain connects TRBV28 to TRBJ2-1, with 11 positions matching TRBD2. The CDR3 is 16 residues long. With V trimmed by 5 bases and J by 6 bases, 9 bases remained unmatched. Germline V gene lookup returns CDR1 MDHEN and CDR2 SYDVKM. The CDR3 nucleotides read TGTGCCAGCAGTCCTCAACTAGCGGGAGCGAGCAATGAGCAGTTCTTC. Translated: CASSPQLAGASNEQFF.

This rearrangement joins TRBV12-3 or TRBV12-4 to TRBJ2-4; D uncertain. Trimming left V 7 bases short and J 5 bases short, with 18 bases between. The CDR3 is 15 amino acids. CDR3 nucleotides: TGTGCCAGCACCCTCAAACTCGGATTCGAAAACATTCAGTACTTC. Protein product: CASTLKLGFENIQYF.

This clonotype was seen many times. J is TRBJ2-3 and V is TRBV12-3 or TRBV12-4; unclear D gene. The CDR3 contains 15 residues. The V end was cut by 1 base, the J end by 1 base, with 9 bases between. CDR3 amino acids: CASSLGAYGTDTQYF. CDR3 nucleotides: TGTGCCAGCAGTTTAGGGGCGTATGGCACAGATACGCAGTATTTT.

This clonotype was recorded many times. The chain recombines TRBV12-3 or TRBV12-4 with TRBJ2-1; D ambiguous. V lost 1 base to trimming and J lost 0 bases, with 13 bases between them. The CDR3 consists of 17 residues. DNA of the CDR3: TGTGCCAGCAGTTTAGGGCGTCGGATTGGCTCCTACAATGAGCAGTTCTTC. Translated: CASSLGRRIGSYNEQFF.

The table lists this clonotype with a few counts. The V call is TRBV2, the J call TRBJ2-5; perhaps TRBD2 as D (6 bases). Trimming pared 8 bases from V and 7 bases from J, leaving 23 bases between. This CDR3 is 15 amino acids long. Germline lookup yields CDR1 SNHLY and CDR2 FYNNEI. CDR3 amino acids: CASAPASRSGGTQYF. CDR3 nucleotides: TGTGCCAGCGCCCCCGCGAGTCGCTCCGGGGGGACCCAGTACTTC.

The genes are TRBV7-8 and TRBJ2-1; 10 bases are a match to TRBD2. Per the germline V gene, CDR1 is SGHVS and CDR2 is FQNEAQ. The V segment lost 4 bases and the J segment 4 bases; nucleotides outside the gene matches: 10. CDR3 size: 17 residues. The CDR3 here is CASSSRASGSEYNEQFF. The CDR3 DNA reads TGTGCCAGCAGCTCGCGTGCTAGCGGGAGTGAGTACAATGAGCAGTTCTTC.

The chain recombines TRBV20-1 with TRBJ2-5; D gene unclear. The length of the CDR3 is 12 residues. CDR1 is DFQATT, CDR2 SNEGSKA, per germline (reference sequence). With 3 bases removed from V and 2 bases from J, the gap between germline ends came to 7 bases. CDR3 amino acids: CSARVGQETQYF. The CDR3 DNA sequence: TGCAGTGCTAGGGTGGGACAAGAGACCCAGTACTTC.

The V call is TRBV29-1, the J call TRBJ1-5, with 10 bases identical to TRBD1. CDR1 is SQVTM, CDR2 ANQGSEA, per germline. V shed 6 bases and J 3 bases; nucleotides not matched to a gene: 2. CDR3 length: 13 amino acids. CDR3: CSVGQGPNQPQHF. DNA of the CDR3: TGCAGCGTGGGACAGGGGCCCAATCAGCCCCAGCATTTT. The full variable domain, its missing parts supplied by reference TRBV29-1 and TRBJ1-5, is SAVISQKPSRDICQRGTSLTIQCQVDSQVTMMFWYRQQPGQSLTLIATANQGSEATYESGFVIDKFPISRPNLTFSTLTVSNMSPEDSSIYLCSVGQGPNQPQHFGDGTRLSIL.

This clonotype was seen many times. V usage is TRBV27 and J usage is TRBJ1-1, with D unresolved. V lost 8 bases and J 4 bases, leaving 14 bases between the germline ends. Looked up from germline, CDR1 is MNHEY and CDR2 is SMNVEV (reference sequence). The CDR3 runs 13 residues. The CDR3 protein is CASQKRSSTEAFF. In nucleotides, the CDR3 is TGTGCCAGCCAAAAGCGGAGTAGCACTGAAGCTTTCTTT.

This chain links TRBV7-2 with TRBJ1-1; D gene unclear. CDR1 is SGHTA, CDR2 FQGNSA, per germline. With 5 bases removed from V and 4 bases from J, the gap between germline ends came to 17 bases. CDR3 size: 15 residues. The CDR3: CASSGRGSFSTEAFF. CDR3 nucleotide sequence: TGTGCCAGCAGCGGAAGAGGGAGTTTCAGCACTGAAGCTTTCTTT.

This clonotype was detected only a few times. This chain links TRBV11-2 with TRBJ1-3; D not certain. Trimming removed 1 base at V and 4 bases at J, with 8 bases between. Germline CDR1 reads SGHAT; CDR2 reads FQNNGV. The length of the CDR3 is 14 residues. The CDR3 nucleotides read TGTGCCAGCAGCTTAGCTGGCAGAGGAAACACCATATATTTT. This encodes CASSLAGRGNTIYF. Full variable domain (missing parts from reference TRBV11-2 and TRBJ1-3): EAGVAQSPRYKIIEKRQSVAFWCNPISGHATLYWYQQILGQGPKLLIQFQNNGVVDDSQLPKDRFSAERLKGVDSTLKIQPAKLEDSAVYLCASSLAGRGNTIYFGEGSWLTVV.